The rows below give T cell receptor beta chains drawn from one sample of a study of neoadjuvant nivolumab and ipilimumab in lung cancer. TCRdb keeps only in-frame clones here, not all; method: immunoSEQ multiplex PCR. Among more than 40,000 clones, 75% to 90% were seen once, and the ten largest hold around 3.7%. The input for sequencing was blood, taken before neoadjuvant nivolumab, alone or with ipilimumab. The source of these receptors is an adult with non-small cell lung cancer. Some clones in this sample may be carry-over from other donors' samples. Both conserved end residues are part of each CDR3. A D gene is named only where the DNA matches it firmly. Rows may omit the clone size; those that give it use once, few, many or a size class.

J gene | clone size | V gene | D gene | CDR3 DNA | CDR3 protein
TRBJ2-3 | once | TRBV18 | . | TGTGCCAGCTCACCACCCCCGGCAGATACGCAGTATTTT | CASSPPPADTQYF
TRBJ2-3 | . | TRBV7-2 | . | TGTGCCAGCAGCCAGTGGGGGCGGGAATCAGATACGCAGTATTTT | CASSQWGRESDTQYF
TRBJ1-1 | . | TRBV5-6 | . | TGTGCCAGCAGCTTGAAGAACACTGAAGCTTTCTTT | CASSLKNTEAFF
TRBJ2-1 | . | TRBV7-2 | . | TGTGCCAGCAGACCGCCAGGGGAGGATGAGCAGTTCTTC | CASRPPGEDEQFF
TRBJ1-1 | . | TRBV20-1 | . | TGCAGTGCTCGAACAGGGCCCCCTTTCTTT | CSARTGPPFF
TRBJ2-7 | . | TRBV5-6 | . | TGTGCCAGCAGCTTTATGGACACTCCCTTTGAGCAGTACTTC | CASSFMDTPFEQYF
TRBJ2-3 | . | TRBV6-1 | TRBD2 | TGTGCCAGCAGTCTAGCGGGAGGGGCAGATACGCAGTATTTT | CASSLAGGADTQYF
TRBJ2-5 | . | TRBV11-3 | . | TGTGCCAGCAGTAGACTTAGGGGAGAGACCCAGTACTTC | CASSRLRGETQYF
TRBJ2-1 | . | TRBV6-1 | . | TGTGCCAGCAGTGACCTAGTTGGCAATGAGCAGTTCTTC | CASSDLVGNEQFF
TRBJ2-1 | . | TRBV5-1 | . | TGCGCCAGCAGCGCGGCTACTTACAATGAGCAGTTCTTC | CASSAATYNEQFF
TRBJ2-7 | . | TRBV5-1 | . | TGCGCCAGCAGCTTGGGGCCGAGCGGGTACGAGCAGTACTTC | CASSLGPSGYEQYF
TRBJ2-7 | . | TRBV9 | TRBD1 | TGTGCCAGCAGCATGGGACAGGGGTACGAGCAGTACTTC | CASSMGQGYEQYF
TRBJ2-1 | . | TRBV7-8 | TRBD2 | TGTGCCAGCAGCTTAGTGTCTAGTTTCCTAGCGGGTTCCTACAATGAGCAGTTCTTC | CASSLVSSFLAGSYNEQFF